This passage covers 28 T cell receptor beta chains from one sample sequenced in a study of blood T cells in healthy people across ages. The use of a sample-barcoded 5' primer and a J-beta primer mix characterized a second PCR of roughly 6 to 11 cycles. TCRdb fed the 5' RACE reads into MiXCR, producing one record per CDR3 protein. The sample records 1.5 million to 2 million distinct CDR3 sequences, about 31% being singletons. The source material was blood. These receptors all stem from a woman aged 25 to 39 in good health.

This chain joins TRBV9 and TRBJ2-1; D may be TRBD2 (5 bases). Trimming stripped 3 bases from V and 6 bases from J, with 19 bases between. The germline gives CDR1 SGDLS, CDR2 YYNGEE. CDR3 length: 16 residues. CDR3: CASSAGERLAGNEQFF. Here the CDR3 DNA reads TGTGCCAGCAGCGCCGGGGAGCGCCTGGCGGGCAATGAGCAGTTCTTC.

This clonotype was counted many times. The rearrangement links TRBV6-6 to TRBJ1-2, with D maybe TRBD1 (5 bases). Germline V CDR1 and CDR2: MNHNY, SVGAGI (reference sequence). Deletions cut 4 bases from V and 8 bases from J, with 8 bases between. The CDR3 is 11 residues long. As DNA, the CDR3 is TGTGCCAGCAGTTTAGGGGCCGGCTACACCTTC. This translates into CASSLGAGYTF.

This clonotype was observed a few times. The genes are TRBV4-1 and TRBJ2-7, with D uncertain. This CDR3 contains 16 residues. Germline values: CDR1 MGHRA, CDR2 YSYEKL. Deletions cut 1 base from V and 5 bases from J, with 18 bases between. The CDR3 reads CASSQAIAGRGDEQYF. In DNA, the CDR3 is TGCGCCAGCAGCCAAGCTATCGCAGGTCGAGGTGACGAGCAGTACTTC.

This CDR3 reads CASSYSSLAGGPHEQFF. The DNA for the CDR3 is TGTGCCAGCAGTTACTCGAGTCTAGCGGGAGGGCCGCATGAGCAGTTCTTC. The chain links TRBV6-2 or TRBV6-3 to TRBJ2-1; 12 positions agree with TRBD2. V gave up 0 bases and J gave up 8 bases; unmatched junction bases: 8. The germline V gene encodes CDR1 MNHEY and CDR2 SVGEGT. The CDR3 totals 17 residues.

V usage is TRBV6-6 and J usage is TRBJ2-7; TRBD1 or TRBD2 may be the D gene (6 bases each). Per germline, CDR1 MNHNY and CDR2 SVGAGI (reference sequence). V gave up 7 bases and J gave up 5 bases, with 18 bases separating them. The CDR3 sequence is 14 residues long. CDR3 region: CASTSVGGRHEQYF. CDR3 sequence (DNA): TGTGCCAGCACTTCGGTCGGGGGCAGGCACGAGCAGTACTTC.

The table lists this clonotype with a few counts. J is TRBJ2-7 and V is TRBV2; no definite D call. In germline, CDR1 is SNHLY, CDR2 FYNNEI. With 3 bases removed from V and 3 bases from J, the gap between germline ends came to 12 bases. The CDR3 is made up of 14 amino acids. The CDR3 DNA sequence: TGTGCCAGCAGTGATTCGGCCTACCACTACGAGCAGTACTTC. It yields the protein CASSDSAYHYEQYF.

The chain uses TRBV7-8 and TRBJ2-5; TRBD2 agrees at 10 bases. The better agreement between TRBJ2-7 and the DNA end casts doubt on the J call. Germline CDR1 and CDR2: SGHVS and FQNEAQ. This CDR3 is built from 15 residues. The DNA for the CDR3 is TGTGCCAGCAGTAACGGACTAGCGGCACTCTTCGAGCAGTACTTC. Amino acid sequence: CASSNGLAALFEQYF.

This clonotype was seen only a few times. The DNA of the CDR3 is TGTGCCTCCAGGGCGGCTAGCGGGAGTCCCAAAAACATTCAGTACTTC. Protein sequence: CASRAASGSPKNIQYF. This chain uses TRBV10-3 with TRBJ2-4; 10 nucleotides match TRBD2. V gave up 11 bases and J gave up 2 bases; unmatched junction bases: 12. Germline assignment: CDR1 ENHRY and CDR2 SYGVKD. The CDR3 runs to 16 residues.

The gene calls are TRBV3-1 and TRBJ2-2; unclear D gene. CDR1 LGHDT and CDR2 YNNKEL come from the germline V gene (reference sequence). The CDR3 contains 15 residues. The V end lost 0 bases, the J end lost 4 bases, and 9 bases lay between the germline ends. The CDR3, as DNA: TGTGCCAGCAGCCAAGAAGATGTTGGCACCGGGGAGCTGTTTTTT. Encoded protein: CASSQEDVGTGELFF.

This clonotype showed up just a few times. The chain uses TRBV3-1 and TRBJ2-1; 8 positions match TRBD2. Looked up from germline, CDR1 is LGHDT and CDR2 is YNNKEL (reference sequence). The CDR3 sequence is 15 residues long. After removal of 4 bases from V and 5 bases from J, the junction contained 7 bases not matched to a gene. In DNA form, the CDR3 reads TGTGCCAGCAGCCCGCGGGGGCGGGGGGACAATGAGCAGTTCTTC. Protein: CASSPRGRGDNEQFF.

The table lists this clonotype with many counts. The rearrangement uses TRBV7-2 and TRBJ2-1; TRBD1 agrees at 11 bases. CDR1 and CDR2 from the germline V gene are SGHTA and FQGNSA. The CDR3 runs to 14 residues. V shed 8 bases and J 4 bases; nucleotides not matched to a gene: 4. The CDR3 region is CASRDRGTYNEQFF. Written as DNA, the CDR3 is TGTGCCAGCCGGGACAGGGGGACGTACAATGAGCAGTTCTTC.

This clonotype is a singleton in its sample. The chain carries TRBV7-2 and TRBJ2-1, with D possibly matching TRBD1 (5 bases). The CDR3 covers 14 residues. The V end was cut by 4 bases, the J end by 9 bases, with 16 bases between. Germline loops: CDR1 SGHTA, CDR2 FQGNSA. CDR3 sequence reads: CASSSTTDLGEQFF. The DNA for the CDR3 is TGTGCCAGCAGCTCGACGACAGATTTGGGTGAGCAGTTCTTC.

This clonotype showed up just a few times. The chain links TRBV4-1 to TRBJ1-2; unclear D gene. Germline assignment: CDR1 MGHRA and CDR2 YSYEKL. This CDR3 is 13 amino acids long. V shed 0 bases and J shed 8 bases, with 10 bases lying between them. The CDR3 loop reads CASSQDHREGYTF. The CDR3 DNA reads TGCGCCAGCAGCCAAGATCATCGGGAAGGCTACACCTTC.

The chain couples TRBV24-1 to TRBJ2-1; 9 bases are shared with TRBD1. The CDR3 sequence is 17 residues long. Losses at the gene ends were 4 bases for V and 2 bases for J; bases not matched to a gene: 8. Germline CDR1 and CDR2: KGHDR and SFDVKD. CDR3 bases: TGTGCCACCAGTGAAACCGCCGGGACAGGGCCCTACAATGAGCAGTTCTTC. Translating gives CATSETAGTGPYNEQFF.

Notes on this clonotype: A read error may explain this, as a much larger clone is one base away. The J gene is TRBJ2-5, the V gene TRBV29-1; weak D call: TRBD2 (6 bases). The germline V and J ends were trimmed by 3 bases and 7 bases, with 18 bases remaining between them. The CDR3 consists of 14 residues. Germline V gene sequence: CDR1 SQVTM, CDR2 ANQGSEA. CDR3 sequence reads: CSVDWLDYEGTQYF. In DNA form, the CDR3 reads TGCAGCGTTGATTGGCTGGACTACGAAGGGACCCAGTACTTC.

In this sample, this clonotype turned up a few times. The V call is TRBV7-3, the J call TRBJ2-5; TRBD2 agrees at 9 bases. Unmatched junction bases numbered 6, after V lost 4 bases and J lost 3 bases. The CDR3 sequence is 15 residues long. Per germline, CDR1 SGHTA and CDR2 FQGTGA. The CDR3 here is CASSYLGGGEETQYF. CDR3 nucleotides: TGTGCCAGCAGCTACCTCGGCGGGGGGGAAGAGACCCAGTACTTC.

Only a few counts were recorded for this clonotype. The chain recombines TRBV12-5 with TRBJ2-1; TRBD2 agrees at 9 bases. CDR1 LGHNT and CDR2 FRNRAP come from the germline V gene. The CDR3 spans 14 residues. V shed 3 bases and J 9 bases; nucleotides not matched to a gene: 6. In DNA form, the CDR3 reads TGTGCTAGTGGTTTCGCCCAAGCGGGGGGTGAGCAGTTCTTC. It yields the protein CASGFAQAGGEQFF.

The chain is built from TRBV12-3 or TRBV12-4 and TRBJ1-2, with D possibly matching TRBD1 (6 bases). This CDR3 region has 13 residues. V was pared by 3 bases and J by 8 bases, with 13 bases between. The CDR3 DNA follows: TGTGCCAGCAGTTTCGGGGGCTTGAGCGGCTACACCTTC. Its translation is CASSFGGLSGYTF.

The chain has TRBV6-1 and TRBJ2-7; maybe TRBD1 (6 bases). CDR3 length equals 14 residues. Per germline, CDR1 MNHNS and CDR2 SASEGT. Trimming pared 0 bases from V and 2 bases from J, leaving 8 bases between. The DNA of the CDR3 is TGTGCCAGCAGTGAAGCGGACAGAGCCTACGAGCAGTACTTC. Translation: CASSEADRAYEQYF.

The table lists this clonotype with a few counts. The V call is TRBV4-1, the J call TRBJ2-2; 7 bases are a match to TRBD1. The CDR3 covers 14 residues. CDR1 MGHRA and CDR2 YSYEKL come from the germline V gene. V was clipped by 6 bases and J by 4 bases; unmatched bases: 5. The CDR3 DNA sequence: TGCGCCAGCAGTTGGGCAGGGGGCACCGGGGAGCTGTTTTTT. It specifies CASSWAGGTGELFF.

The rearrangement links TRBV29-1 to TRBJ2-7; D is unclear. V was clipped by 7 bases and J by 2 bases, with 12 bases between them. Germline V gene sequence: CDR1 SQVTM, CDR2 ANQGSEA. The CDR3 has 12 residues. CDR3 sequence (DNA): TGCAGCGGCGCGCTGGGGACCTACGAGCAGTACTTC. Protein product: CSGALGTYEQYF.

The chain uses TRBV7-2 and TRBJ1-2; D possibly corresponds to TRBD1 (6 bases). CDR3 length: 15 residues. V was shortened by 4 bases and J by 5 bases, with 17 bases between the two germline ends. Germline assignment: CDR1 SGHTA and CDR2 FQGNSA. The CDR3: CASSSRTEAAYGYTF. DNA of the CDR3: TGTGCCAGCAGCTCCCGGACAGAGGCAGCATATGGCTACACCTTC.

Remarks on this clonotype: It is likely a read error, because the conserved phenylalanine at the end of the CDR3 is missing. The CDR3 coding sequence is TGCAGTGCTTCCGACGCGGCTAGTAGCACAGATACGCAGTATTTG. Amino acids: CSASDAASSTDTQYL. The V call is TRBV20-1, the J call TRBJ2-3; no reliable D call. This CDR3 spans 15 amino acids. Germline loops: CDR1 DFQATT, CDR2 SNEGSKA (reference sequence). Trimming pared 5 bases from V and 0 bases from J, leaving 15 bases between.

The gene calls are TRBV10-1 and TRBJ2-7; 12 nucleotides agree with TRBD2. V was clipped by 0 bases and J by 3 bases; unmatched bases: 6. The CDR3 loop spans 17 amino acids. The germline CDR1 and CDR2 sequences are WNHNN and SYGVQD (reference sequence). CDR3 nucleotide sequence: TGCGCCAGCAGTGAGTCGTTACTAGCGGGAGGTTTCTACGAGCAGTACTTC. This translates into CASSESLLAGGFYEQYF.

This clonotype was counted many times. The genes are TRBV20-1 and TRBJ2-7, with 8 bases that match TRBD1. The trim removed 6 bases at V and 3 bases at J, leaving 4 bases unmatched. The CDR3 extends over 12 amino acids. CDR1 and CDR2 from the germline V gene are DFQATT and SNEGSKA (reference sequence). The CDR3 here is CSATDRGYEQYF. The CDR3 region has the DNA TGCAGTGCCACCGACAGGGGCTACGAGCAGTACTTC.

There are many counts of this clonotype. This rearrangement joins TRBV29-1 to TRBJ2-7, with D possibly TRBD1 on 5 matching bases. The V gene's germline CDR1 is SQVTM and CDR2 ANQGSEA. The CDR3 spans 11 residues. Deletions cut 4 bases from V and 5 bases from J, with 9 bases between. CDR3: CSVARGNEQYF. CDR3 DNA sequence: TGCAGCGTTGCAAGGGGAAACGAGCAGTACTTC.

A few counts support this clonotype. This chain links TRBV29-1 with TRBJ2-7; 9 bases are a match to TRBD1. The CDR3 contains 15 residues. Germline V gene sequence: CDR1 SQVTM, CDR2 ANQGSEA. J gave up 5 bases and V 3 bases, and 11 bases lay outside the gene matches. As DNA, the CDR3 is TGCAGCGTTGAGGGAGGGGGACAGGGTTTAAACGAGCAGTACTTC. Its translation: CSVEGGGQGLNEQYF.

This clonotype has just one count. The chain joins TRBV15 to TRBJ1-4; no clear D. The germline V and J ends were trimmed by 0 bases and 7 bases, with 6 bases remaining between them. The CDR3 is 13 residues long. CDR1 and CDR2 from the germline V gene are LNHNV and YYDKDF (reference sequence). CDR3 loop: CATSRDQIEKLFF. The CDR3 DNA follows: TGTGCCACCAGCAGAGATCAGATTGAAAAACTGTTTTTT.